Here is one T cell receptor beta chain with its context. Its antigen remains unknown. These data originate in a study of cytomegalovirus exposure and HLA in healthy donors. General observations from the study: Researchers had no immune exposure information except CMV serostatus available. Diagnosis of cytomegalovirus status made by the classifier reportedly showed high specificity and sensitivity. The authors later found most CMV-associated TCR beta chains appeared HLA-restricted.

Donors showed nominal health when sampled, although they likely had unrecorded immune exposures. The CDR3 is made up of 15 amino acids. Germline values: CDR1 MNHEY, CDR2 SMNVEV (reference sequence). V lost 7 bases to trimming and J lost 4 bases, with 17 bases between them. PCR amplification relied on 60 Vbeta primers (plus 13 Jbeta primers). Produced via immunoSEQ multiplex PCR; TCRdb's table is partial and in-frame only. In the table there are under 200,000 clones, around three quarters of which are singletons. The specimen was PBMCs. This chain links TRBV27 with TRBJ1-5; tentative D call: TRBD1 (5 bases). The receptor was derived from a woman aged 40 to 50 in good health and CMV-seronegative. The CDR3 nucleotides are TGTGCCAGCATGCTATATTTCGGGGGAAATCAGCCCCAGCATTTT. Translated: CASMLYFGGNQPQHF.